Listed below are T cell receptor beta chains from one sample, sequenced in a study of blood T cells in healthy people across ages. TCRdb called the 5' RACE reads again in MiXCR, with one record for every CDR3 protein. The table lists over a million distinct CDR3 sequences, about 43% of them singletons, with 7.9% in the top ten. The sequenced sample was blood. These receptors all come from a woman under 30 in good health. Each CDR3 is given with its conserved first and last residue. The order of the fields is J gene, clone size, D gene, V gene, CDR3 protein, CDR3 DNA. D genes are given only for firm matches. The listing skips clone size in some rows; elsewhere it reads once, few, many or a size class.

TRBJ2-2	-	-	TRBV3-1	CASSQAPGVTGELFF	TGTGCCAGCAGCCAAGCCCCAGGGGTTACCGGGGAGCTGTTTTTT
TRBJ2-3	many	TRBD2	TRBV4-1	CASSPFSAGEDTQYF	TGCGCCAGCAGTCCTTTCTCAGCGGGAGAAGATACGCAGTATTTT
TRBJ2-1	few	-	TRBV6-5	CASKAGSLSYNEQFF	TGTGCCAGCAAGGCGGGCAGCCTGTCCTACAATGAGCAGTTCTTC
TRBJ2-1	-	-	TRBV6-2/TRBV6-3	CASSYSPPTGIYNEQFF	TGTGCCAGCAGTTACTCGCCTCCGACGGGGATATACAATGAGCAGTTCTTC
TRBJ1-1	-	-	TRBV27	CASSLTRAKTEAFF	TGTGCCAGCAGTTTAACCAGGGCCAAGACTGAAGCTTTCTTT
TRBJ2-3	-	-	TRBV5-1	CASSLAQGLGVQTQYF	TGCGCCAGCAGCTTGGCCCAGGGCTTGGGCGTCCAAACGCAGTATTTT
TRBJ2-1	-	TRBD2	TRBV6-1	CASFSGTSGHEQFF	TGTGCCAGTTTTTCTGGGACTAGCGGGCATGAGCAGTTCTTC
TRBJ1-3	-	-	TRBV3-1	CASSQGGTVGNTIYF	TGTGCCAGCAGCCAAGGGGGAACGGTCGGAAACACCATATATTTT
TRBJ1-2	-	TRBD1	TRBV27	CASSVNAGTAYGYTF	TGTGCCAGCAGTGTCAACGCGGGGACAGCCTATGGCTACACCTTC
TRBJ2-7	few	TRBD1	TRBV29-1	CSVVRFQGQSYEQYF	TGCAGCGTTGTCCGTTTCCAGGGACAGTCCTACGAGCAGTACTTC
TRBJ1-6	few	-	TRBV6-6	CASSYGAATYNSPLHF	TGTGCCAGCAGTTACGGGGCGGCCACTTATAATTCACCCCTCCACTTT
TRBJ1-1	-	-	TRBV2	CASNAGSATMNTEAFF	TGTGCCAGCAATGCGGGTTCCGCCACAATGAACACTGAAGCTTTCTTT
TRBJ1-1	-	-	TRBV9	CASSVDPDRRVNTEAFF	TGTGCCAGCAGCGTAGATCCCGACAGGCGGGTGAACACTGAAGCTTTCTTT
TRBJ2-5	few	TRBD2	TRBV20-1	CSASPLAGSQETQYF	TGCAGTGCTAGTCCACTAGCGGGAAGCCAAGAGACCCAGTACTTC
TRBJ2-7	once	-	TRBV5-5	CASSPLQGYEQYF	TGTGCCAGCAGCCCATTACAGGGCTACGAGCAGTACTTC
TRBJ2-7	few	TRBD2	TRBV4-1	CASSQDLAEPSYEQYF	TGCGCCAGCAGCCAAGATCTAGCGGAACCTTCCTACGAGCAGTACTTC
TRBJ2-7	few	-	TRBV21-1	CASSKHGTVTYEQYF	TGTGCCAGCAGCAAACACGGGACAGTCACCTACGAGCAGTACTTC
TRBJ2-1	-	TRBD2	TRBV4-2	CASSQDHLAGGPGEQFF	TGTGCCAGCAGCCAAGATCACCTAGCGGGAGGGCCGGGCGAGCAGTTCTTC
TRBJ2-3	few	TRBD2	TRBV6-1	CASLLAESTDTQYF	TGTGCCAGCCTGCTAGCGGAAAGCACAGATACGCAGTATTTT
TRBJ1-5	-	-	TRBV20-1	CSARTHNQPQHF	TGCAGTGCTAGAACTCATAATCAGCCCCAGCATTTT
TRBJ2-1	few	-	TRBV4-1	CASSQVSEQFF	TGCGCCAGCAGCCAAGTCAGCGAGCAGTTCTTC
TRBJ2-1	-	TRBD2	TRBV20-1	CSAGGERGSYNEQFF	TGCAGTGCGGGGGGGGAGCGGGGCTCCTACAATGAGCAGTTCTTC
TRBJ1-1	-	TRBD1	TRBV20-1	CSARKTGTGQNTEAFF	TGCAGTGCTAGAAAGACGGGGACAGGCCAAAACACTGAAGCTTTCTTT
TRBJ2-1	few	TRBD2	TRBV12-3/TRBV12-4	CASSATSGVSNEQFF	TGTGCCAGCTCCGCGACTAGCGGGGTCTCGAATGAGCAGTTCTTC
TRBJ1-5	-	-	TRBV6-1	CASTIPSGGGSQPQHF	TGTGCCAGCACCATTCCTTCGGGGGGAGGGAGTCAGCCCCAGCATTTT
TRBJ2-5	few	-	TRBV20-1	CSAPQGGNAYNEQYF	TGCAGTGCTCCTCAAGGCGGAAACGCCTACAATGAGCAGTACTTC
TRBJ2-5	few	-	TRBV27	CASSLSSGLGQYF	TGTGCCAGCAGTTTATCGAGCGGGTTGGGGCAGTACTTC
TRBJ2-2	-	-	TRBV7-2	CASSSSETGELFF	TGTGCCAGCAGTTCCTCGGAGACCGGGGAGCTGTTTTTT
TRBJ2-5	-	-	TRBV11-2	CASSLLEGGETQYF	TGTGCCAGCAGCTTACTCGAGGGGGGAGAGACCCAGTACTTC
TRBJ1-5	few	TRBD1	TRBV12-3/TRBV12-4	CASSRTGFSNQPQHF	TGTGCCAGCAGCCGGACAGGGTTTAGCAATCAGCCCCAGCATTTT
TRBJ1-1	-	-	TRBV28	CASTINSEAFF	TGTGCCAGCACCATAAACTCTGAAGCTTTCTTT
TRBJ1-2	-	-	TRBV6-1	CASSEAMRGYGYTF	TGTGCCAGCAGTGAAGCGATGAGGGGCTATGGCTACACCTTC
TRBJ1-1	-	-	TRBV3-1	CASSLLGPENTEAFF	TGTGCCAGCAGCCTACTGGGACCCGAGAACACTGAAGCTTTCTTT
TRBJ2-1	few	TRBD2	TRBV20-1	CSARDPGTSENNEQFF	TGCAGTGCTAGAGATCCCGGGACTAGCGAAAACAATGAGCAGTTCTTC
TRBJ2-5	-	-	TRBV5-1	CASSLSQLQETQYF	TGCGCCAGCAGCCTGTCTCAGCTACAAGAGACCCAGTACTTC
TRBJ1-2	few	-	TRBV3-1	CASSLPIRGYTF	TGTGCCAGCAGCCTGCCTATCAGAGGCTACACCTTC
TRBJ1-5	few	-	TRBV7-2	CASSLRGGLNQPQHF	TGTGCCAGCAGCTTAAGGGGGGGCTTAAATCAGCCCCAGCATTTT
TRBJ2-7	few	-	TRBV5-6	CASNLWGYSSYEQYF	TGCGCCAGCAACCTCTGGGGGTATAGCTCCTACGAGCAGTACTTC
TRBJ2-1	-	-	TRBV10-3	CAISEFGRAYNEQFF	TGTGCCATCAGTGAGTTTGGTAGGGCCTACAATGAGCAGTTCTTC
TRBJ1-2	-	-	TRBV30	CAWTRGGNYGYTF	TGTGCCTGGACGAGGGGGGGCAACTATGGCTACACCTTC
TRBJ2-4	-	-	TRBV4-2	CASSQAGQRDNNEQYF	TGTGCCAGCAGCCAAGCAGGCCAGCGGGACAACAATGAGCAGTACTTC
TRBJ2-5	-	-	TRBV7-2	CASSPQREETQYF	TGTGCCAGCAGTCCCCAGCGGGAAGAGACCCAGTACTTC
TRBJ2-7	-	TRBD2	TRBV5-1	CASSLWTMGGGEWQYF	TGCGCCAGCAGCTTGTGGACCATGGGCGGGGGAGAGTGGCAGTACTTC
TRBJ1-4	once	TRBD1	TRBV5-5	CASSLGVDREALFF	TGTGCCAGCAGCTTGGGGGTAGACAGGGAGGCGCTGTTTTTT
TRBJ1-2	few	TRBD1	TRBV12-3/TRBV12-4	CASSLGTGIKDGYTF	TGTGCCAGCAGTTTGGGGACAGGGATTAAGGATGGCTACACCTTC
TRBJ2-5	-	TRBD1	TRBV27	CASSLPGTGPKKTQYF	TGTGCCAGCAGTTTACCCGGGACAGGCCCAAAAAAGACCCAGTACTTC
TRBJ1-1	-	-	TRBV12-5	CASGFEGGNTEAFF	TGTGCTAGTGGTTTCGAGGGGGGGAACACTGAAGCTTTCTTT
TRBJ1-1	-	-	TRBV7-2	CASSWGRGTEAFF	TGTGCCAGCAGCTGGGGGAGGGGGACTGAAGCTTTCTTT
TRBJ2-7	-	-	TRBV12-3/TRBV12-4	CASSPGVQGYYEQYF	TGTGCCAGCAGCCCCGGTGTGCAGGGCTACTACGAGCAGTACTTC
TRBJ2-1	-	TRBD2	TRBV20-1	CSAHRSGTREQFF	TGCAGTGCCCACCGTAGCGGGACCCGTGAGCAGTTCTTC
TRBJ2-3	few	-	TRBV7-7	CASSLSASWGDTQYF	TGTGCCAGCAGCTTGTCCGCAAGTTGGGGAGATACGCAGTATTTT
TRBJ2-7	-	TRBD2	TRBV20-1	CSARESLAGSYEQYF	TGCAGTGCTAGAGAGTCCCTAGCGGGCTCCTACGAGCAGTACTTC
TRBJ2-1	few	-	TRBV5-1	CATRVNERYNEQFF	TGCGCCACTCGGGTCAATGAGCGGTACAATGAGCAGTTCTTC
TRBJ2-3	-	-	TRBV12-3/TRBV12-4	CASSPIEGPGDTQYF	TGTGCCAGCAGTCCCATTGAGGGGCCCGGGGATACGCAGTATTTT
TRBJ1-2	-	-	TRBV2	CASLRQPNYGYTF	TGTGCCAGCCTCCGACAGCCCAACTATGGCTACACCTTC
TRBJ2-7	-	-	TRBV20-1	CSARDSRWSGYEQYF	TGCAGTGCTAGAGATTCCCGTTGGAGCGGCTACGAGCAGTACTTC
TRBJ2-3	-	TRBD2	TRBV2	CASGLAGVRADTQYF	TGTGCCAGCGGTCTAGCGGGAGTTCGGGCAGATACGCAGTATTTT
TRBJ2-7	few	-	TRBV7-9	CASSLAVAGLYEQYF	TGTGCCAGCAGCTTAGCGGTCGCAGGCCTCTACGAGCAGTACTTC
TRBJ2-7	-	-	TRBV7-9	CASSLTINPYEQYF	TGTGCCAGCAGCTTAACAATAAACCCCTACGAGCAGTACTTC
TRBJ2-7	-	-	TRBV6-9	CASPRTVSSYEQYF	TGTGCCAGCCCCCGGACGGTCAGCTCCTACGAGCAGTACTTC